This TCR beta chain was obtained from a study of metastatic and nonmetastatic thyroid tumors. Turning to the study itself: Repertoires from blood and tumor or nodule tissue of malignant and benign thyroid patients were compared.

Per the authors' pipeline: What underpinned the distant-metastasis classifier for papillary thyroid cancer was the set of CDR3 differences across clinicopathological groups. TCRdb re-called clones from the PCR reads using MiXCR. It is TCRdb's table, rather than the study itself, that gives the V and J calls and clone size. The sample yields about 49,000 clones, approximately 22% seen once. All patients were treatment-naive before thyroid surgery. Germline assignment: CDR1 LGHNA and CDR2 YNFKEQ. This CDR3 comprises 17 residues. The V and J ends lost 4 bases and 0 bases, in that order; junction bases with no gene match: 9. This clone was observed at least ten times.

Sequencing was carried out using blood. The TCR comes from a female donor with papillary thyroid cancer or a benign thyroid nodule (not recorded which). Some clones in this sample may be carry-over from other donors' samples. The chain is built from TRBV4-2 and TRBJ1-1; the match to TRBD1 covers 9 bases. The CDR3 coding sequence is TGTGCCAGCAGCCCCGTCCCGGGACAGGGTTTGAACACTGAAGCTTTCTTT. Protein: CASSPVPGQGLNTEAFF.